This T cell receptor (beta chain) is drawn from a study of control samples from healthy donors and cancer patients. Repertoires were generated with immunoSEQ multiplex PCR, while TCRdb's copy carries only in-frame clones and drops some. The sample carries around 41,000 clones, about 94% recorded once. The CDR3 spans 15 residues. Trimming took off 0 bases at V and 7 bases at J, with 14 bases between the two ends. The germline CDR1 and CDR2 sequences are SGHRS and YFSETQ. The chain uses TRBV5-1 and TRBJ1-5, with D possibly being TRBD1 (6 bases). Material for sequencing was blood. This clonotype was sampled from a man aged 55 to 70 in good health. CDR3 residues: CASSLAPGVGQPQHF. The CDR3 DNA is TGCGCCAGCAGCTTGGCCCCAGGGGTAGGGCAGCCCCAGCATTTT.